This TCR beta chain was identified during a study of blood T cell repertoires in COVID-19. Sequencing was performed with immunoSEQ multiplex PCR; in TCRdb, only in-frame clones are kept and a portion is missing. The sample shows around 260,000 clones, about 87% of them seen only once. The V gene's germline CDR1 is LNHDA and CDR2 SQIVND (reference sequence). V was pared by 5 bases and J by 5 bases, with 16 bases between. The CDR3 runs 14 residues. The rearrangement links TRBV19 to TRBJ2-7; tentative D call: TRBD1 (6 bases). Material for sequencing was peripheral blood. The TCR originated in a man aged 60-69 years who had recovered from COVID-19. CDR3 residues: CASSSTGRKDEQYF. The CDR3 DNA follows: TGTGCCAGTAGTTCGACAGGACGCAAGGACGAGCAGTACTTC.